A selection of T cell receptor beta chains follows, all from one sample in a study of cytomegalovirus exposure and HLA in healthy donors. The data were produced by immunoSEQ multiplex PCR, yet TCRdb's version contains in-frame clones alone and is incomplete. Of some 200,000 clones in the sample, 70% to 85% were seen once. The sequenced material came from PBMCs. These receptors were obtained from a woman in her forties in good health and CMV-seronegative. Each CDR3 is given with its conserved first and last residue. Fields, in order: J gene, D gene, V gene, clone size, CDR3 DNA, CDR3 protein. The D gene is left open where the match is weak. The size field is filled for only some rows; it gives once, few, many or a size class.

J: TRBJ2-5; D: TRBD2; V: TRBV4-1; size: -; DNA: TGCGCCAGCAGCCAAGTGTGGCTAGCGGAGAAAGAGACCCAGTACTTC; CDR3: CASSQVWLAEKETQYF
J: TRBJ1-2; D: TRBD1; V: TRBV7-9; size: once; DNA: TGTGCCAGCAGCTTGCCCTGGGACAGGGCTAACTATGGCTACACCTTC; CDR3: CASSLPWDRANYGYTF
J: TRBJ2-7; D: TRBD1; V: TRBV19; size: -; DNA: TGTGCCAGTAGTACGGGGACAGGTTCCTACGAGCAGTACTTC; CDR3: CASSTGTGSYEQYF
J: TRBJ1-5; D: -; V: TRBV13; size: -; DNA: TGTGCCAGCAGCAGACGGATAAGCGATACGCAGCATTTT; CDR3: CASSRRISDTQHF
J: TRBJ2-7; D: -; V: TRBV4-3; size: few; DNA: TGCGCCAGCAGCCAAGGGCTGGACACACCCTACGAGCAGTACTTC; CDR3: CASSQGLDTPYEQYF
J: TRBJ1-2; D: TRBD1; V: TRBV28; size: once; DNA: TGTGCCAGCAGCTCGACAGGGCGACCTAACTATGGCTACACCTTC; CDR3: CASSSTGRPNYGYTF
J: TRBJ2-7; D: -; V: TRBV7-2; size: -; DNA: TGTGCCAGCAGCTATCTGTCCCCCGAGGAGAACGAGCAGTACTTC; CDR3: CASSYLSPEENEQYF
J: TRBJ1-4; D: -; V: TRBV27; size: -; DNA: TGTGCCAGCAGCGGCAGGGGAACTGAAAAACTGTTTTTT; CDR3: CASSGRGTEKLFF
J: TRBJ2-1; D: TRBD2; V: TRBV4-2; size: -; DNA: TGTGCCAGCAGCCAAGACACACTAGCGGGGGGTTGGAAGGAGCAGTTCTTC; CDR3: CASSQDTLAGGWKEQFF
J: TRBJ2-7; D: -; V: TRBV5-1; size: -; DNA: TGCGCCAGCAGCTTGGCCGGACCTAGGGGGCAGTACTTC; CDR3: CASSLAGPRGQYF
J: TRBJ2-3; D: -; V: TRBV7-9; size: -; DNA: TGTGCCAGCAGCTTAGAGGAGGGGACGCAGTATTTT; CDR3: CASSLEEGTQYF
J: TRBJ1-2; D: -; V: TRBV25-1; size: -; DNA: TGTGCCAGCAGTGAAGGGGCGGCCTATGGCTACACCTTC; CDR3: CASSEGAAYGYTF
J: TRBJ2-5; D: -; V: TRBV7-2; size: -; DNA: TGTGCCAGCAGCGCCAGGGTTTCGGAGACCCAGTACTTC; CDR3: CASSARVSETQYF
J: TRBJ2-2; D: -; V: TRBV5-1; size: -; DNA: TGCGCCAGCAGCTTGCCAGGGGTGGGCACCGGGGAGCTGTTTTTT; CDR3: CASSLPGVGTGELFF
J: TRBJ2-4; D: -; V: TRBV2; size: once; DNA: TGTGCCAGCAGACCGGGGGTGGCCAAAAACATTCAGTACTTC; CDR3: CASRPGVAKNIQYF
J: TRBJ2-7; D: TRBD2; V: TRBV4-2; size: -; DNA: TGTGCCAGCAGCCCCAAAGGGGCGGGGGGGTACTACGAGCAGTACTTC; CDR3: CASSPKGAGGYYEQYF
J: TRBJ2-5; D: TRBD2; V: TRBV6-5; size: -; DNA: TGTGCCAGCAGTTTACGGCGGGGGGGCCAGGCAGAGACCCAGTACTTC; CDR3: CASSLRRGGQAETQYF
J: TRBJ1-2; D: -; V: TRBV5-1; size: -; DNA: TGCGCCAGCAGCCAATCGACAGCCGAGTACTATGGCTACACCTTC; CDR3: CASSQSTAEYYGYTF
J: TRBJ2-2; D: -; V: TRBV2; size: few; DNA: TGTGCCTCCGGAGTCACGCGAAATACCGGGGAGCTGTTTTTT; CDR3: CASGVTRNTGELFF
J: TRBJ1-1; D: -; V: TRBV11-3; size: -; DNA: TGTGCCAGCAGCTCGACACAGGGCCGGGACACTGAAGCTTTCTTT; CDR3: CASSSTQGRDTEAFF
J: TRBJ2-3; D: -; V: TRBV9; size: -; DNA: TGTGCCAGCAGCGTATTTTCGTCTAGCACAGATACGCAGTATTTT; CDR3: CASSVFSSSTDTQYF
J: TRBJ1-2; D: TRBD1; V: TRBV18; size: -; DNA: TGTGCCAGCTCACCGGGACAGGGGATTGCCTATGGCTACACCTTC; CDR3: CASSPGQGIAYGYTF
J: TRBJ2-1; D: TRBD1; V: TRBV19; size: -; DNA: TGTGCCAGTACCCAGCAGGGGGTGTCCAATGAGCAGTTCTTC; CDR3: CASTQQGVSNEQFF
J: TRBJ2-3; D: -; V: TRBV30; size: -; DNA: TGTGCCTGGAGTGTGGACAACACAGATACGCAGTATTTT; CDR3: CAWSVDNTDTQYF
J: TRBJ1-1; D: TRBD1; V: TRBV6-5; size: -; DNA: TGTGCCAGCAGTTACTCTAACAGGGGATATGAAGCTTTCTTT; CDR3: CASSYSNRGYEAFF
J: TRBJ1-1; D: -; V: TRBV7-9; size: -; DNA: TGTGCCAGCAGCTTAGTTAGCTCAAACACTGAAGCTTTCTTT; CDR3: CASSLVSSNTEAFF
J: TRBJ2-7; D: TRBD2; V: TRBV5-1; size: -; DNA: TGCGCCAGCAGCATTGGGACTAGCGGGGGCTACGAGCAGTACTTC; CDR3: CASSIGTSGGYEQYF